This record looks at one TCR beta chain sequence and its context. Its antigen is not known. This CDR3 fails to terminate in the conserved phenylalanine or tryptophan, so it likely reflects a read error. The sample originates from a study of tumor and adjacent non-tumor tissue in lung cancer. Overall study: There were around 11 adenocarcinoma, a couple of squamous cell carcinoma and 1 small cell lung cancer cases. The patients, 10 to 11 men and several women, were about 30 to 85 with stage I to III disease.

This sample's RNA came from whole unsorted tissue. The normal lung tissue was taken more than 3 cm from the tumor edge. The library came from three nested PCR rounds adapted from ARM-PCR protocols. TCRdb ran MiXCR on the multiplex PCR reads and lists one entry per CDR3 protein. The sample lists some 51,000 distinct CDR3 sequences, about 68% occurring once. CDR1 is SGHNT and CDR2 is YYREEE in the germline V gene (reference sequence). The CDR3 has 15 residues. Unmatched junction bases numbered 13, after V lost 1 base and J lost 10 bases. Whole-study findings and limits: Tumor repertoires had a smaller top 100 clone share than normal lung.

This rearrangement joins TRBV5-4 to TRBJ1-2; 7 bases fit TRBD1. The TCR comes from a woman in her 70s with non-small cell lung cancer. Source material: distant non-tumor lung tissue. DNA of the CDR3: TGTGCCAGCAGCTTGAGGGGGCCAGGGGTGGCTGACTACACCTCC. It specifies CASSLRGPGVADYTS.